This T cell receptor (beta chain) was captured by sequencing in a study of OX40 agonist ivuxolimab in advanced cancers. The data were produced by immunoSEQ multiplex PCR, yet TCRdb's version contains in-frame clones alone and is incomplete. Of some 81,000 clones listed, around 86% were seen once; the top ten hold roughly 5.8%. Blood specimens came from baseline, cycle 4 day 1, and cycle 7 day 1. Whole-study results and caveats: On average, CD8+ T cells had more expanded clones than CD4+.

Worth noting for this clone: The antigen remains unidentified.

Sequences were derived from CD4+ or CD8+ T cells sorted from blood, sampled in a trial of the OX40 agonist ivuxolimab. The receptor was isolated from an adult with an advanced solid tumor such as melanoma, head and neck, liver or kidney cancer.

CDR3 residues: CASSQERVGPPYEQYF. The CDR3, as DNA: TGTGCCAGCAGCCAAGAAAGAGTGGGCCCCCCCTACGAGCAGTACTTC. The chain has TRBV4-2 and TRBJ2-7, with D unresolved. With 0 bases removed from V and 2 bases from J, the gap between germline ends came to 14 bases. The germline gives CDR1 LGHNA, CDR2 YNFKEQ. This CDR3 has 16 residues.